This TCR beta chain originates from a study of blood T cell repertoires in COVID-19. Per the germline V gene, CDR1 is ENHRY and CDR2 is SYGVKD. V was pared by 11 bases and J by 2 bases, with 25 bases between. The CDR3 contains 16 residues. Data came from immunoSEQ multiplex PCR; TCRdb stores just in-frame clones and leaves some out. In the table there are around 190,000 clones, 65% to 85% of which are singletons. This chain uses TRBV10-3 with TRBJ2-7; a possible D gene is TRBD1 (6 bases). The source material was PBMCs or T cells enriched from blood (not recorded which). This sequence originates from a woman aged 25 to 39 who had been exposed to COVID-19. CDR3 protein: CASARGSQRGTYEQYF. The CDR3 DNA is TGTGCCTCTGCCAGGGGTTCGCAGCGTGGGACCTACGAGCAGTACTTC.